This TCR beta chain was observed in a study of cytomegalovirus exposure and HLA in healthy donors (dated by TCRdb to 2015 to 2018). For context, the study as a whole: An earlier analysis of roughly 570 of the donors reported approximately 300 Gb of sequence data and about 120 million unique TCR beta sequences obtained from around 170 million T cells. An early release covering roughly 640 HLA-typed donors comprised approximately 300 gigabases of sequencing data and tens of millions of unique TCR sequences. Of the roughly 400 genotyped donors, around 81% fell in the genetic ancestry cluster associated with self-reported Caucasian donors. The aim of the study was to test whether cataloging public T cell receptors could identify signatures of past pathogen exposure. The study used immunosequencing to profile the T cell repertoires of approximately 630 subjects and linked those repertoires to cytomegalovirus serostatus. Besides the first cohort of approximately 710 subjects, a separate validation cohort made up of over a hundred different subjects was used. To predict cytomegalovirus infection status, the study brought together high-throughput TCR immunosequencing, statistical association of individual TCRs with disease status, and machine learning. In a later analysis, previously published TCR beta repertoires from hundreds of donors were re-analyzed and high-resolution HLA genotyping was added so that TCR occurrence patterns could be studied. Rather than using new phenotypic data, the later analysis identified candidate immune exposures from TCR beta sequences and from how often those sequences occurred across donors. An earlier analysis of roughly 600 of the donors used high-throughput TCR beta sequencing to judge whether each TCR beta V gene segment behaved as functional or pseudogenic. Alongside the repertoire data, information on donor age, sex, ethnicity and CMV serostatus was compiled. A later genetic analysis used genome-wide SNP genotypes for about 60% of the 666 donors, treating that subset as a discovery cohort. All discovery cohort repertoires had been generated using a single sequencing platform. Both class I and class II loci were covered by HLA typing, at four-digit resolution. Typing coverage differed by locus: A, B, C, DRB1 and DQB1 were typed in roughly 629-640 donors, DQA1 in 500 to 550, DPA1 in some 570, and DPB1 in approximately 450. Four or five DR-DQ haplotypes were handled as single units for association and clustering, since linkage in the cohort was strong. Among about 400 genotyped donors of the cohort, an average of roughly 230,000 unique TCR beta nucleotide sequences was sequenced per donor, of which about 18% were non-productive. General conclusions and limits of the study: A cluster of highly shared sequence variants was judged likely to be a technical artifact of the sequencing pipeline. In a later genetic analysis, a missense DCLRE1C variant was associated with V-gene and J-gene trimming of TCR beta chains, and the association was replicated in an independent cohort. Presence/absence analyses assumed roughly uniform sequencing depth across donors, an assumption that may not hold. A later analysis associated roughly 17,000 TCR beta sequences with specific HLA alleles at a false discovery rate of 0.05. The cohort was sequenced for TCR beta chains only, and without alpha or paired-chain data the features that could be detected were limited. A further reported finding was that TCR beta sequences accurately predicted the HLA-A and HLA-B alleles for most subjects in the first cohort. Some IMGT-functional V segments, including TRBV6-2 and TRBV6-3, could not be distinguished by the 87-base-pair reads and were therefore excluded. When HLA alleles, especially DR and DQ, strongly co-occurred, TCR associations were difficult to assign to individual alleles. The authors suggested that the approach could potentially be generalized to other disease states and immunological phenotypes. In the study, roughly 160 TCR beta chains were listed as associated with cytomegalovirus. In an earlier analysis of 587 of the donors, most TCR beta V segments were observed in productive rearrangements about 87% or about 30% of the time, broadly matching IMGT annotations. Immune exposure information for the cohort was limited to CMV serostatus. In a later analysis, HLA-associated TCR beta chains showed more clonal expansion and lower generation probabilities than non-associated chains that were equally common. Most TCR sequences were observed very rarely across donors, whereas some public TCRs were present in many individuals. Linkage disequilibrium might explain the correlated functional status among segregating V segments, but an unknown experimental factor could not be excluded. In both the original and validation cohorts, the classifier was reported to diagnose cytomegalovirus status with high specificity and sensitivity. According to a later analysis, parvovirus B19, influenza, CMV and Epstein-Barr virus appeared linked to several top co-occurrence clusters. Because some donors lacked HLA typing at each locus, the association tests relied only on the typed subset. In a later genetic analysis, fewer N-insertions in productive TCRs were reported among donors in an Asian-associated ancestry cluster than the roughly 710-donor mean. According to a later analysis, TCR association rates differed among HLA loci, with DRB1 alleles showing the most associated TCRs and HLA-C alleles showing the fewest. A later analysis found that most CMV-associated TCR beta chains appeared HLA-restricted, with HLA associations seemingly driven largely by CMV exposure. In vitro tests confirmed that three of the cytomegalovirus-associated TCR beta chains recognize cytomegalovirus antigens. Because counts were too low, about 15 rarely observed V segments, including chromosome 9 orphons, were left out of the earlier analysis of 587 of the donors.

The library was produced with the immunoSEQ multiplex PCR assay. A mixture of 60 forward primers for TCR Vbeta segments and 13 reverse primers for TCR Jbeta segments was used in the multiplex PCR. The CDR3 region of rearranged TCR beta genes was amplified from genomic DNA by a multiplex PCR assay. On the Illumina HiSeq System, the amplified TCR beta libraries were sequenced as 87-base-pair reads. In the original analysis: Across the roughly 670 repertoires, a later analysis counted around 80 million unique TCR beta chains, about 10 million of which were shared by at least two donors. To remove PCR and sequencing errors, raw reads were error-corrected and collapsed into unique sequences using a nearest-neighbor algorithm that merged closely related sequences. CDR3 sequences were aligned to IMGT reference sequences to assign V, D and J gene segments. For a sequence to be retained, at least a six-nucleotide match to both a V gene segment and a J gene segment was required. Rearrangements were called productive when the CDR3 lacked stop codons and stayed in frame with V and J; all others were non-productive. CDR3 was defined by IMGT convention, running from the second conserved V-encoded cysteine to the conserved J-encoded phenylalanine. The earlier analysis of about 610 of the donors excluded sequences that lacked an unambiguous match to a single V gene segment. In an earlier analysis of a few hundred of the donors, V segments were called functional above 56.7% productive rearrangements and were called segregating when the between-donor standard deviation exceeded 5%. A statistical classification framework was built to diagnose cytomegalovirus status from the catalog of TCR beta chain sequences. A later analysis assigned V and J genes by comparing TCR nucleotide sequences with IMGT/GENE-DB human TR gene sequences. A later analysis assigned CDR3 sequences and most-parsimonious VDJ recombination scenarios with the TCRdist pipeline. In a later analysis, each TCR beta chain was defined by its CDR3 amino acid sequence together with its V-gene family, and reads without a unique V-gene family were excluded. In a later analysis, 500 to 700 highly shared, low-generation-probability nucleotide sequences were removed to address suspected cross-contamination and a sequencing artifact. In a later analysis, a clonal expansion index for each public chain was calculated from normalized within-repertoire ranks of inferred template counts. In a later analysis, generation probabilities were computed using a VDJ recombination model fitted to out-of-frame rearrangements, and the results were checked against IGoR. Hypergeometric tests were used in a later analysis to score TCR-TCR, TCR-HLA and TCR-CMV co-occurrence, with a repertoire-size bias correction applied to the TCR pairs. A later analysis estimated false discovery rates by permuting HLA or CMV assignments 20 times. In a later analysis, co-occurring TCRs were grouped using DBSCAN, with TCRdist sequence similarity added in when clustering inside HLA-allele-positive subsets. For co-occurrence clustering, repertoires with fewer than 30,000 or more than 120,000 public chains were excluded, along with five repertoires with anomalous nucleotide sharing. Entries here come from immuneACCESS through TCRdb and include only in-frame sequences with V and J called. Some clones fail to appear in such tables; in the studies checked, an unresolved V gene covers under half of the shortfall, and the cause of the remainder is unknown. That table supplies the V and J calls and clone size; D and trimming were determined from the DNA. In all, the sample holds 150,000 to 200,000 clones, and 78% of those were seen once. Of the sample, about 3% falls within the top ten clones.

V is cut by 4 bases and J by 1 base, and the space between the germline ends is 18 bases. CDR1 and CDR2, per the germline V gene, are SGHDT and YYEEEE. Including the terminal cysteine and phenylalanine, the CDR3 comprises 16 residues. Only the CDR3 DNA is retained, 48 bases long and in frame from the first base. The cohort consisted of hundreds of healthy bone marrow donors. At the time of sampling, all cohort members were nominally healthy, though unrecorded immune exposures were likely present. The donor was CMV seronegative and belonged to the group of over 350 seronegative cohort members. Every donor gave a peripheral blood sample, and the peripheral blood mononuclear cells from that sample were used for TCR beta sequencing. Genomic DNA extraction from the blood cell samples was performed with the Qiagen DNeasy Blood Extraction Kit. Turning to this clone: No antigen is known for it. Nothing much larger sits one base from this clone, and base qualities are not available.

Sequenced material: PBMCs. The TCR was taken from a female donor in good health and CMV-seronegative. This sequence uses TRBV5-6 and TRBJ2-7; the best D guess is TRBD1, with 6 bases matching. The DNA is TGTGCCAGCAGCCTGGACAGTCTACAATTTTCCTACGAGCAGTACTTC. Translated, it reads CASSLDSLQFSYEQYF.